Listed below are T cell receptor beta chains from one sample, sequenced in a study of OX40 agonist ivuxolimab in advanced cancers. Here immunoSEQ multiplex PCR was the method, and the copy in TCRdb shows in-frame clones only, minus some. The top ten clones hold roughly an eighth of a sample with about 40,000 clones, 86% of them seen once. The material sequenced was CD4+ or CD8+ T cells sorted from blood, taken in a trial of the OX40 agonist ivuxolimab. The receptor set was obtained from an adult with an advanced solid tumor such as melanoma, head and neck, liver or kidney cancer. Both conserved end residues are part of each CDR3. Fields, in order: V gene, clone size, J gene, D gene, CDR3 DNA, CDR3 protein. D genes are given only for firm matches. Clone sizes are given selectively: once, few, many, or a class where the clone is expanded.

>TRBV7-2|.|TRBJ2-5|.
TGTGCCAGCAGCTTAGGAATGTTTAGTGAGACCCAGTACTTC
CASSLGMFSETQYF
>TRBV27|once|TRBJ2-7|.
TGTGCCAGCAGTTCAATCATGCCCGAACCTGTAGACTTAAACTACGAGCAGTACTTC
CASSSIMPEPVDLNYEQYF
>TRBV7-8|.|TRBJ2-1|TRBD2
TGTGCCAGCAGCTTGACTAGCGGAGTGTTTAGTAGGTCCTACAATGAGCAGTTCTTC
CASSLTSGVFSRSYNEQFF
>TRBV13|.|TRBJ2-1|TRBD2
TGTGCCAGCAGCTTACGTGCAACTAGTGGGGGGGGATATTACAATGAGCAGTTCTTC
CASSLRATSGGGYYNEQFF
>TRBV19|.|TRBJ1-1|.
TGTGCCAGTTTATTACCGGGCAACACTGAAGCTTTCTTT
CASLLPGNTEAFF
>TRBV6-5|.|TRBJ2-7|TRBD1
TGTGCCAGCAGTTACAGGGACAGCTCCTACGAGCAGTACTTC
CASSYRDSSYEQYF
>TRBV7-6|.|TRBJ2-3|.
TGTGCCAGCAGCCCCGGCACAGATACGCAGTATTTT
CASSPGTDTQYF
>TRBV5-6|few|TRBJ2-5|.
TGTGCCAGCAGCTTGGGATGGGGATACGATCAAGAGACCCAGTACTTC
CASSLGWGYDQETQYF
>TRBV4-1|.|TRBJ1-6|.
TGCGCCAGCAGTTTCGGATCTTCACCCCTCCACTTT
CASSFGSSPLHF
>TRBV27|.|TRBJ1-1|TRBD1
TGTGCCAGCAGTTACACTACAGGGGGCGGCCCGAACACTGAAGCTTTCTTT
CASSYTTGGGPNTEAFF
>TRBV19|.|TRBJ2-7|.
TGTGCCAGTAGTATGACTAACGAGCAGTACTTC
CASSMTNEQYF
>TRBV7-9|few|TRBJ1-1|.
TGTGCCAGCAGCTTACTCGGGACGGATGAAGCTTTCTTT
CASSLLGTDEAFF
>TRBV18|.|TRBJ1-4|.
TGTGCCAGCTCACCACTTTATGGAGACAGTTATGAAAAACTGTTTTTT
CASSPLYGDSYEKLFF
>TRBV7-6|.|TRBJ2-5|.
TGTGCCAGCAGCTCCTTAGTGGGGGGCCGGGAGACCCAGTACTTC
CASSSLVGGRETQYF
>TRBV28|.|TRBJ1-4|.
TGCGGGATAGGGGACGGGGACTTCCGGAACAATGAAAAACTGTTTTTT
CGIGDGDFRNNEKLFF
>TRBV27|.|TRBJ2-7|.
TGTGCCAGCAGTTTATTCGGGGTAACCTCCTACGAGCAGTACTTC
CASSLFGVTSYEQYF
>TRBV27|.|TRBJ2-7|.
TGTGCCAGCAGTTTATCGGGCCAGTCCTACGAGCAGTACTTC
CASSLSGQSYEQYF
>TRBV15|few|TRBJ2-3|.
TGTGCCACCAGCAGAGATCTGTCCACAGATACGCAGTATTTT
CATSRDLSTDTQYF
>TRBV10-3|.|TRBJ2-7|TRBD1
TGTGCCATCATGGGGGGGACAGGGGGCAATGGGCAGTACTTC
CAIMGGTGGNGQYF
>TRBV19|.|TRBJ2-1|TRBD2
TGTGCCAGTAGTACCCAGCTAGCGGGGGCCTACAATGAGCAGTTCTTC
CASSTQLAGAYNEQFF
>TRBV7-2|.|TRBJ2-7|.
TGTGCCAGCAGCGTCAACAGGATGCCCTACGAGCAGTACTTC
CASSVNRMPYEQYF
>TRBV28|.|TRBJ1-3|TRBD1
TGTGCCAGCACAAACGACAGGGGCGCTGGAAACACCATATATTTT
CASTNDRGAGNTIYF
>TRBV9|.|TRBJ2-7|.
TGTGCCAGCAGCGTAGGGTGGAGCTCCTACGAGCAGTACTTC
CASSVGWSSYEQYF
>TRBV15|.|TRBJ1-4|TRBD1
TGTGCCACCAGCGAAACGGGACAGCCTAATGAAAAACTGTTTTTT
CATSETGQPNEKLFF
>TRBV19|.|TRBJ1-4|.
TGTGCCAGTAGTATTTTTAGCGGGGCAACTAATGAAAAACTGTTTTTT
CASSIFSGATNEKLFF
>TRBV9|.|TRBJ2-1|TRBD1
TGTGCCAGCAGCGTAGAACCCCGGGGACAGGGAAACAATGAGCAGTTCTTC
CASSVEPRGQGNNEQFF
>TRBV5-1|.|TRBJ2-2|.
TGCGCCAGCAGCTTGGTCAGGGAGAACACCGGGGAGCTGTTTTTT
CASSLVRENTGELFF
>TRBV7-9|.|TRBJ1-6|.
TGTGCCAGCAGCTCCCCGGCGGGGGAAGCCTATTCACCCCTCCACTTT
CASSSPAGEAYSPLHF
>TRBV4-3|.|TRBJ2-3|TRBD2
TGCGCCAGCAGCCAAGATAATGAGGGACTAGCGACAGATACGCAGTATTTT
CASSQDNEGLATDTQYF
>TRBV5-1|once|TRBJ2-7|.
TGCGCCAGCACCACTGGGGGAGGATTCTACGAGCAGTACTTC
CASTTGGGFYEQYF
>TRBV9|.|TRBJ1-6|.
TGTGCCAGCAGCGTAGGGTGGGACGAGGGTAATTCACCCCTCCACTTT
CASSVGWDEGNSPLHF
>TRBV5-6|.|TRBJ1-1|.
TGTGCCAGCAGCTTGGTCGGGTTTCGGACTGAAGCTTTCTTT
CASSLVGFRTEAFF
>TRBV6-5|.|TRBJ2-7|.
TGTGCCAGCAGTTATAAACTCCCCGTGCAGTACTTC
CASSYKLPVQYF
>TRBV11-2|.|TRBJ2-5|.
TGTGCCAGCAGCAACCCGGACAGACCACAAGAGACCCAGTACTTC
CASSNPDRPQETQYF
>TRBV6-5|.|TRBJ2-3|TRBD1
TGTGCCAGCAGTTACCAAGGACAGGGGACAGATACGCAGTATTTT
CASSYQGQGTDTQYF
>TRBV27|.|TRBJ1-5|.
TGTGCCAGCAGTTTATCGACCTCCCACAGCCAGCCCCAGCATTTT
CASSLSTSHSQPQHF